The T cell receptor (beta chain) described here comes from a study of blood T cell repertoires in COVID-19. Germline V lookup: CDR1 MNHEY, CDR2 SVGAGI. This CDR3 region has 14 residues. Trimming cost V 7 bases and J 1 base, with 13 bases left between them. TCRdb's table, derived via immunoSEQ multiplex PCR, lists solely in-frame clones and lacks some. The repertoire consists of about 180,000 clones, with more than 80% occurring once and the leading ten covering approximately 7.1%. The receptor comes from a human donor in a cohort sampled during active COVID-19. Sequenced: peripheral blood. The chain has TRBV6-5 and TRBJ1-1; D is perhaps TRBD1 (5 bases). Here the CDR3 reads CASILVGANTEAFF. As DNA, the CDR3 is TGTGCCAGCATTCTGGTAGGGGCGAACACTGAAGCTTTCTTT.